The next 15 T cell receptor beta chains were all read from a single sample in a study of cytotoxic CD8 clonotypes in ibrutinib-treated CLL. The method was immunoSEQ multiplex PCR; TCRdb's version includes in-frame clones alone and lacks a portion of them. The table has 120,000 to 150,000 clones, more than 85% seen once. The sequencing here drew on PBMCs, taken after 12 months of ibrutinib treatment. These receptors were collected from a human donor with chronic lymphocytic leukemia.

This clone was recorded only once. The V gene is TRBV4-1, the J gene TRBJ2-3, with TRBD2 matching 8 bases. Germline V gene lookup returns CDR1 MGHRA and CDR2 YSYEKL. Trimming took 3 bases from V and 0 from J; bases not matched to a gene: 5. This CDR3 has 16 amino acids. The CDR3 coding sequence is TGCGCCAGCAGCCAGGCCGGCGGGAGGAGCACAGATACGCAGTATTTT. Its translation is CASSQAGGRSTDTQYF.

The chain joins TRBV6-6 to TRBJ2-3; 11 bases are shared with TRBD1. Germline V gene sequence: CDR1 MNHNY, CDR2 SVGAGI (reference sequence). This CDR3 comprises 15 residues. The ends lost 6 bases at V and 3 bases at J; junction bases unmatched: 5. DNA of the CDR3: TGTGCCAGCAGCCACCGGGACAGGGGGACAGATACGCAGTATTTT. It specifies CASSHRDRGTDTQYF.

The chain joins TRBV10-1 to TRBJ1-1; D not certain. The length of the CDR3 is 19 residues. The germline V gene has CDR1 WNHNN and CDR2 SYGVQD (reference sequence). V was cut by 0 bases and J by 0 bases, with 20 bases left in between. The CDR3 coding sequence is TGCGCCAGCAGTGAGTCGAGGCAAAGGTCCTCTCCAATGAACACTGAAGCTTTCTTT. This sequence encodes CASSESRQRSSPMNTEAFF.

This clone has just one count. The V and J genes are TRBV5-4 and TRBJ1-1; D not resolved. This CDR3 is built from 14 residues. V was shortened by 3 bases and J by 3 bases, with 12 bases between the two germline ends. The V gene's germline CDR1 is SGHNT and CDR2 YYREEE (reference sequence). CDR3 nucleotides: TGTGCCAGCAGCTGGGCTCTCGGAGACACTGAAGCTTTCTTT. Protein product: CASSWALGDTEAFF.

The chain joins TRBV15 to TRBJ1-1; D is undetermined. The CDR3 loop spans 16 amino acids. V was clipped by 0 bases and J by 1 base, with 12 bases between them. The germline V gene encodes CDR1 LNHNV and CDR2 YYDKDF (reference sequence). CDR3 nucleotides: TGTGCCACCAGCAGAGAAGGAGGATCGGAGAACACTGAAGCTTTCTTT. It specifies CATSREGGSENTEAFF.

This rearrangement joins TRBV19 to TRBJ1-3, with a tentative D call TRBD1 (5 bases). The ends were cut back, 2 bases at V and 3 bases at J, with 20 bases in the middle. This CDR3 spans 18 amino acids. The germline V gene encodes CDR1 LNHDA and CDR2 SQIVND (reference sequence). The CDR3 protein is CASSISGGPGERGNTIYF. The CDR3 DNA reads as TGTGCCAGTAGTATATCGGGCGGACCGGGGGAGCGTGGAAACACCATATATTTT. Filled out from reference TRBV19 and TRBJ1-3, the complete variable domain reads DGGITQSPKYLFRKEGQNVTLSCEQNLNHDAMYWYRQDPGQGLRLIYYSQIVNDFQKGDIAEGYSVSREKKESFPLTVTSAQKNPTAFYLCASSISGGPGERGNTIYFGEGSWLTVV.

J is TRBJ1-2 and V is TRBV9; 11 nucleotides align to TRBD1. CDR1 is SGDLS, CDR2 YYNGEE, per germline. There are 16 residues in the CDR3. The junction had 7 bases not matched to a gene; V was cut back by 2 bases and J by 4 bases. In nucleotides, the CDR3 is TGTGCCAGCAGCGTCGGGACAGGGGGTCTTCTCTATGGCTACACCTTC. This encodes CASSVGTGGLLYGYTF.

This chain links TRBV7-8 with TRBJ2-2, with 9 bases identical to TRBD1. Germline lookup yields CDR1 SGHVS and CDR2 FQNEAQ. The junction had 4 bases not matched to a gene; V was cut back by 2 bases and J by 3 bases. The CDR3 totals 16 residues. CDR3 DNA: TGTGCCAGCAGCTTAACGGACAGGGGCTACACCGGGGAGCTGTTTTTT. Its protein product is CASSLTDRGYTGELFF.

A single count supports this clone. The CDR3 loop is CASSPNRVNTEAFF. Written as DNA, the CDR3 is TGTGCCAGCTCACCTAATAGGGTGAACACTGAAGCTTTCTTT. The chain carries TRBV18 and TRBJ1-1; no clear D. The CDR3 is 14 residues long. Germline values: CDR1 KGHSH, CDR2 LQKENI. Trimming took off 3 bases at V and 0 bases at J, with 8 bases between the two ends. Variable domain in full (rest from reference TRBV18 and TRBJ1-1): NAGVMQNPRHLVRRRGQEARLRCSPMKGHSHVYWYRQLPEEGLKFMVYLQKENIIDESGMPKERFSAEFPKEGPSILRIQQVVRGDSAAYFCASSPNRVNTEAFFGQGTRLTVV.

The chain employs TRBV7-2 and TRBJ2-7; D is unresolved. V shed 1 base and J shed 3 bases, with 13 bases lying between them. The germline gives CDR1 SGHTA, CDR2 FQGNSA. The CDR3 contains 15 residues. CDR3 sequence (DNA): TGTGCCAGCAGCTTAGGTTCCGGCAACGTCTACGAGCAGTACTTC. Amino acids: CASSLGSGNVYEQYF.

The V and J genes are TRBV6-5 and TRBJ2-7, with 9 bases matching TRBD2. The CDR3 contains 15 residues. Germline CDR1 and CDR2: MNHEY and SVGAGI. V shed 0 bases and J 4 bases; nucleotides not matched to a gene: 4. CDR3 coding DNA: TGTGCCAGCAGTTACTCCCGCGGGAGGGGTTACGAGCAGTACTTC. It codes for CASSYSRGRGYEQYF.

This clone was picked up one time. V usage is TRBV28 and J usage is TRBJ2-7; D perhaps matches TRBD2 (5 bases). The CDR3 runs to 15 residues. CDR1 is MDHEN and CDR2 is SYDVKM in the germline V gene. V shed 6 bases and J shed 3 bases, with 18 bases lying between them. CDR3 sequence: CASSPKRSQHYEQYF. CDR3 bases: TGTGCCAGCAGCCCTAAGCGGTCACAGCACTACGAGCAGTACTTC.

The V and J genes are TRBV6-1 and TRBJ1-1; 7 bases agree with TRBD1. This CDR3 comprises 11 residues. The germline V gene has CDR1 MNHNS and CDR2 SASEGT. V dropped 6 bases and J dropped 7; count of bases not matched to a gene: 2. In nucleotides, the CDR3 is TGTGCCAGCAGGGGGGACAGTGAAGCTTTCTTT. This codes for CASRGDSEAFF.

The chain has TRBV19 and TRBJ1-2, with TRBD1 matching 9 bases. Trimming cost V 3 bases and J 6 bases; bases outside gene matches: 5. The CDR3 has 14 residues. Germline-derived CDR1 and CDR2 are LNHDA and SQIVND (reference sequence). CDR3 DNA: TGTGCCAGTAGTATCGGGACAGGGTGGGATGGCTACACCTTC. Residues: CASSIGTGWDGYTF.

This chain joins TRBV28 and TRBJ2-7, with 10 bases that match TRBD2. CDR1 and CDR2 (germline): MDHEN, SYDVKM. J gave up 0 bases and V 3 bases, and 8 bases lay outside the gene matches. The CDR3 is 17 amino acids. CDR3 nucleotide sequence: TGTGCCAGCAGTTTCCCCCGGACTAGCGGAACCTCCTACGAGCAGTACTTC. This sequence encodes CASSFPRTSGTSYEQYF.